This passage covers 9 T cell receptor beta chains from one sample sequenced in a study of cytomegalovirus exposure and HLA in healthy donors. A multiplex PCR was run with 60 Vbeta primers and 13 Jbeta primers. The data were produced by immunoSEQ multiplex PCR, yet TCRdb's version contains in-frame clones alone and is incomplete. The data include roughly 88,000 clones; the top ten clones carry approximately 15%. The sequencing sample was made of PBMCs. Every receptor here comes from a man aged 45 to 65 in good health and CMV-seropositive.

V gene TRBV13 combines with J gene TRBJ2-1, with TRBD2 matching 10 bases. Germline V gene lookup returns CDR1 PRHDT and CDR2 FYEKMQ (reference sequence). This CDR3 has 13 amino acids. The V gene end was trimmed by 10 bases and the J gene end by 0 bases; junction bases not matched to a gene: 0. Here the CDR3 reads CATSGSSYNEQFF. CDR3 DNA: TGTGCCACTAGCGGGAGCTCCTACAATGAGCAGTTCTTC.

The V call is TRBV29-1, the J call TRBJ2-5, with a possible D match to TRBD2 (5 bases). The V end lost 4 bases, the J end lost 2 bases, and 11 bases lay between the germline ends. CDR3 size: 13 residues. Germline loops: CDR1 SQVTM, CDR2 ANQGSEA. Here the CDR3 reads CSVGTRGQETQYF. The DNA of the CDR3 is TGCAGCGTTGGAACCAGAGGGCAAGAGACCCAGTACTTC.

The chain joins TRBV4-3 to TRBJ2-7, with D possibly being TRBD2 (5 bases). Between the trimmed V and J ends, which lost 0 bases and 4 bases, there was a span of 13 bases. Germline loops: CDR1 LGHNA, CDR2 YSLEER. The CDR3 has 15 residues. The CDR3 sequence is CASSQDLRVGYEQYF. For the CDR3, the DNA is TGCGCCAGCAGCCAAGATTTGCGGGTTGGGTACGAGCAGTACTTC.

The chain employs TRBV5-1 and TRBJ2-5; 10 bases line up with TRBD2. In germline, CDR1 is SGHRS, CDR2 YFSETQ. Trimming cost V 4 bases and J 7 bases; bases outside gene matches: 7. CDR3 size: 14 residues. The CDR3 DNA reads TGCGCCAGCAGCCAAGCTAGCGGGAGTGGGACCCAGTACTTC. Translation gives CASSQASGSGTQYF.

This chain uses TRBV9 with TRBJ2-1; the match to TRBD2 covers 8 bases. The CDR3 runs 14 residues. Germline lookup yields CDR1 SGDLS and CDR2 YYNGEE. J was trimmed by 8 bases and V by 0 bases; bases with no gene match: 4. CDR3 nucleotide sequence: TGTGCCAGCAGCGTAGAAGGACTAGCCGATGAGCAGTTCTTC. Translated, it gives CASSVEGLADEQFF. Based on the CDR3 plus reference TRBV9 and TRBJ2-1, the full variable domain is DSGVTQTPKHLITATGQRVTLRCSPRSGDLSVYWYQQSLDQGLQFLIQYYNGEERAKGNILERFSAQQFPDLHSELNLSSLELGDSALYFCASSVEGLADEQFFGPGTRLTVL.

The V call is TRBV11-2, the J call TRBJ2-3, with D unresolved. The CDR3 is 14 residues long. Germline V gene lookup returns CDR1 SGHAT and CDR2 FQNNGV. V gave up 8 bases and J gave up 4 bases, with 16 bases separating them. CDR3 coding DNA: TGTGCCAGCCGGGTCCGAAAGGCGTCAGATACGCAGTATTTT. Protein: CASRVRKASDTQYF.

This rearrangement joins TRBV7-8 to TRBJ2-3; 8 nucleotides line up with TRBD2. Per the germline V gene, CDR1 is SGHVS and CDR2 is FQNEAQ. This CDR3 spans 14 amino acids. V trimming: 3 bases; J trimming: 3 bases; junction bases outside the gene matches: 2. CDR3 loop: CASSFSGSTDTQYF. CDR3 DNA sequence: TGTGCCAGCAGCTTCAGCGGGAGTACAGATACGCAGTATTTT.

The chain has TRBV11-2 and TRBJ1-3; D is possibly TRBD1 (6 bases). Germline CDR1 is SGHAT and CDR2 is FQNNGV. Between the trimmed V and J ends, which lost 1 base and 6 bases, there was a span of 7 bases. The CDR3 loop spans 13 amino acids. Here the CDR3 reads CASSLGTVNTIYF. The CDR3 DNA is TGTGCCAGCAGCTTAGGGACAGTAAACACCATATATTTT. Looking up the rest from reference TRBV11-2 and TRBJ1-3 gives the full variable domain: EAGVAQSPRYKIIEKRQSVAFWCNPISGHATLYWYQQILGQGPKLLIQFQNNGVVDDSQLPKDRFSAERLKGVDSTLKIQPAKLEDSAVYLCASSLGTVNTIYFGEGSWLTVV.

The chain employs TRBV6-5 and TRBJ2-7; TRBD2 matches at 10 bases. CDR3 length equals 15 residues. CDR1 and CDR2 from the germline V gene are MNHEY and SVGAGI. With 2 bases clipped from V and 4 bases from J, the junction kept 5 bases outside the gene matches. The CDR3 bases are TGTGCCAGCAGTTACCGCAGCGGGAGGGGTTACGAGCAGTACTTC. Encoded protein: CASSYRSGRGYEQYF.